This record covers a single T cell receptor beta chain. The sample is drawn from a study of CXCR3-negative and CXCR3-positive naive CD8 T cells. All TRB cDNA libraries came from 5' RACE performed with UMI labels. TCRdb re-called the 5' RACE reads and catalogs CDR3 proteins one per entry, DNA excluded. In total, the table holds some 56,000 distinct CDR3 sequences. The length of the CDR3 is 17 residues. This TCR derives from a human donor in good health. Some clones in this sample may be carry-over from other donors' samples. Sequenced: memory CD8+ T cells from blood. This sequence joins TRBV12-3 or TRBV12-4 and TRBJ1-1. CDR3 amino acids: CASSLFYRRAGNTEAFF.